Each of the 5 T cell receptor beta chains below was sequenced from the same sample in a study of technical replicates of blood from a few donors. Some clones are missing from TCRdb's copy, which holds only in-frame ones; the method was immunoSEQ multiplex PCR. The data show 80,000 or so clones, 80% to 90% seen once. The sample comprised PBMCs. The source is a human donor in good health. Some clones in this sample may be carry-over from other donors' samples.

The sample holds many counts of this clone. The chain joins TRBV29-1 to TRBJ2-4; unclear D gene. V lost 6 bases and J lost 5, with 14 bases in between. The germline gives CDR1 SQVTM, CDR2 ANQGSEA. CDR3 length: 13 residues. CDR3 region: CSVLLLFQNIQYF. The CDR3, as DNA: TGCAGCGTCCTACTCCTTTTCCAAAACATTCAGTACTTC.

As to this clone: An end of the junction does not agree with germline; a read error may underlie this. This chain joins TRBV10-2 and TRBJ1-2; no definite D call. The CDR3 totals 13 residues. CDR1 WSHSY and CDR2 SAAADI come from the germline V gene. The CDR3 here is CASRREGGYGCTF. The CDR3 DNA reads as TGCGCCAGCAGGCGGGAGGGTGGGTATGGCTGCACCTTC.

This clone occurred many times. DNA for the CDR3: TGTGCCAGCAGCGAGTTCCTAGCGGGGGCCCTCACCTACAATGAGCAGTTCTTC. As protein: CASSEFLAGALTYNEQFF. The chain joins TRBV13 to TRBJ2-1; TRBD2 matches at 10 bases. Germline assignment: CDR1 PRHDT and CDR2 FYEKMQ (reference sequence). CDR3 length equals 18 residues. The V segment lost 5 bases and the J segment 2 bases; nucleotides outside the gene matches: 12.

V usage is TRBV11-2 and J usage is TRBJ2-7; D might be TRBD1 (5 bases). V lost 2 bases to trimming and J lost 7 bases, with 21 bases between them. This CDR3 is 16 amino acids long. CDR1 is SGHAT and CDR2 is FQNNGV in the germline V gene. CDR3 residues: CASSLYTPGRDGEQYF. In DNA, the CDR3 is TGTGCCAGCAGCTTATATACCCCTGGCAGGGATGGGGAGCAGTACTTC.

CDR3 in amino acids: CASSLSSTETQYF. DNA for the CDR3: TGTGCCAGCAGCTTAAGTAGTACAGAGACCCAGTACTTC. The rearrangement links TRBV7-9 to TRBJ2-5; no firm D call. CDR1 and CDR2 from the germline V gene are SEHNR and FQNEAQ (reference sequence). The CDR3 totals 13 residues. Trimming shortened V by 2 bases and J by 4 bases, and 8 bases separated the two germline ends.